This TCR beta chain was documented in a study of Graves' ophthalmopathy and Graves' hyperthyroidism. TCR beta CDR3 amplification used RNA transcripts. The workflow started with a first-round RT-PCR run with HTBI primers and then moved on to a second-round multiplex PCR. Each CDR3 protein gets one entry after TCRdb re-called the multiplex PCR reads with MiXCR. The sample consists of approximately 540,000 distinct CDR3 sequences, under 45% of them appearing once. Aged 18 to 65, the patients with hyperthyroidism had under 2 months' duration and were newly diagnosed. Other autoimmune diseases, uncontrolled infections, pregnancy or lactation ruled patients out of participation. From germline, CDR1 is SGDLS and CDR2 YYNGEE. The V and J ends lost 3 bases and 0 bases respectively, with 10 bases between them. The CDR3 is 15 amino acids.

V and J are TRBV9 and TRBJ1-5; D perhaps matches TRBD1 (6 bases). Sequencing used peripheral blood or thyroid tissue (not recorded which). This receptor was identified in an adult man with Graves' hyperthyroidism. The CDR3 loop is CASSAAGASNQPQHF. CDR3 coding DNA: TGTGCCAGCAGCGCGGCAGGGGCTAGCAATCAGCCCCAGCATTTT.